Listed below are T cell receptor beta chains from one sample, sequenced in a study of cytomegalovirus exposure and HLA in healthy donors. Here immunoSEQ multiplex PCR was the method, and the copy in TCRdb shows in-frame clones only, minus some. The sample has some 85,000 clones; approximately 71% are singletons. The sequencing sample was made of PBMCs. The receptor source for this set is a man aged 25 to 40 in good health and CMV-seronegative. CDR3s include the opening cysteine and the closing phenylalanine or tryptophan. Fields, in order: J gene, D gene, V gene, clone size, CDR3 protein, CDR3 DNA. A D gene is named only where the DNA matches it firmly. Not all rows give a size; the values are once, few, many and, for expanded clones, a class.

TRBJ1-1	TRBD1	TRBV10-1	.	CASSDSRQGPEAFF	TGCGCCAGCAGTGACTCGAGACAGGGGCCTGAAGCTTTCTTT
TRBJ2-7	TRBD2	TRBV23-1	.	CASSLRWGGWCCEQYF	TGCGCCAGCAGCCTCCGATGGGGGGGTTGGTGCTGCGAGCAGTACTTC
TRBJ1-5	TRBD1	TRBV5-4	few	CATRTGLNSNQPQHF	TGTGCCACACGGACAGGCCTAAATAGCAATCAGCCCCAGCATTTT
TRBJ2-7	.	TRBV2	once	CASIEGGYEQYF	TGTGCCAGCATCGAGGGAGGTTACGAGCAGTACTTC
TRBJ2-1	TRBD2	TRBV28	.	CASSQELAGESYNEQFF	TGTGCCAGCAGTCAAGAACTAGCGGGGGAATCCTACAATGAGCAGTTCTTC
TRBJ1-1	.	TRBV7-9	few	CASSLAEKGPGTEAFF	TGTGCCAGCAGCTTAGCGGAAAAGGGGCCGGGCACTGAAGCTTTCTTT
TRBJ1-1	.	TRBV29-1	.	CSGDRTMREAFF	TGCAGCGGTGACAGGACAATGCGTGAAGCTTTCTTT
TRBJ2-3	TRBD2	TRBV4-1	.	CASSQAGTRSTDTQYF	TGCGCCAGCAGCCAAGCAGGGACTAGGAGCACAGATACGCAGTATTTT
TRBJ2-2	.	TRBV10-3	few	CAIKRTENTGELFF	TGTGCCATCAAGCGGACCGAGAACACCGGGGAGCTGTTTTTT
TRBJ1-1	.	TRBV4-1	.	CASSQDLTGGTEAFF	TGCGCCAGCAGCCAAGATCTTACAGGTGGCACTGAAGCTTTCTTT
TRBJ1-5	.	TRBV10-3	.	CAISESAGWDQPQHF	TGTGCCATCAGTGAGTCGGCAGGGTGGGATCAGCCCCAGCATTTT
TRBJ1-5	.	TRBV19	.	CASSGQDSNQPQHF	TGTGCCAGTAGTGGGCAGGATAGCAATCAGCCCCAGCATTTT